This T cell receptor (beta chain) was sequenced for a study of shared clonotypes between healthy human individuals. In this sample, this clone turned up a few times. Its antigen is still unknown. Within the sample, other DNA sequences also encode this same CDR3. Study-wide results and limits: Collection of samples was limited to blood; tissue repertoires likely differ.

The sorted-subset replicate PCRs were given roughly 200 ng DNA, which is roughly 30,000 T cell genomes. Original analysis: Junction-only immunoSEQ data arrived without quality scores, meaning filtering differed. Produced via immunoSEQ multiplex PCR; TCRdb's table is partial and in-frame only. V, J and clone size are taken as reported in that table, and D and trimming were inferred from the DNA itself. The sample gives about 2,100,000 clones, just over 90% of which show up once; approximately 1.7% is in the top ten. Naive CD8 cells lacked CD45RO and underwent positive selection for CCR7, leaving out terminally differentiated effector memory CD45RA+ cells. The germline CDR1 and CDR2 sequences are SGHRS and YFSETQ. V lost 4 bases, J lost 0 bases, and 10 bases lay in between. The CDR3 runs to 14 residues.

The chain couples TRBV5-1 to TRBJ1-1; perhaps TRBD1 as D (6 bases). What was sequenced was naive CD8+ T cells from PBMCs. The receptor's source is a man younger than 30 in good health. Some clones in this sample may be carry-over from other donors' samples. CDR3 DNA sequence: TGCGCCAGCAGCCCCTGGACAGTGAACACTGAAGCTTTCTTT. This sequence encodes CASSPWTVNTEAFF. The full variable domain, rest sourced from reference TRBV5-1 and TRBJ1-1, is KAGVTQTPRYLIKTRGQQVTLSCSPISGHRSVSWYQQTPGQGLQFLFEYFSETQRNKGNFPGRFSGRQFSNSRSEMNVSTLELGDSALYLCASSPWTVNTEAFFGQGTRLTVV.